This T cell receptor beta chain originates from a study of beta chain features in type 1 diabetes. Study-level points and caveats: Individuals with type 1 diabetes displayed fewer insertions and more deletions at VDJ junctions. Patients with Type 1 diabetes showed moderately but significantly shorter TCRB CDR3s in all four CD4+ subsets.

This clone was observed a few times. Its antigen is not known. Germline CDR1 reads LNHNV; CDR2 reads YYDKDF (reference sequence). The V and J ends lost 1 base and 2 bases respectively, with 18 bases between them. CDR3 size: 17 residues. Sequencing targeted expressed TCRB transcripts, as all isolated RNA had been reverse transcribed. About 3.57 million reads per sample on average were obtained from naive, central memory and regulatory T cell samples. Method: immunoSEQ multiplex PCR; TCRdb's copy keeps in-frame clones and lacks some. The sample gives about 660,000 clones, around 15% of which show up once; just under 0.04% is in the top ten.

The sequence derives from a man aged 18 to 30 with type 1 diabetes. The source material was naive CD4+ T cells from blood. The rearrangement uses TRBV15 and TRBJ2-7; no clear D gene. The CDR3 region is CATSRGGAGIRTYEQYF. DNA for the CDR3: TGTGCCACCAGCAGAGGAGGAGCAGGAATACGAACCTACGAGCAGTACTTC.